The 30 T cell receptor beta chains listed next were all sequenced from one sample in a study of shared clonotypes between healthy human individuals. This table comes from immunoSEQ multiplex PCR, and its TCRdb copy is limited to in-frame clones, with some not included. The sample carries 2 million to 2.5 million clones, approximately 96% recorded once. The material sequenced was naive CD4+ T cells sorted from blood. Documented subset: CD45RA+ positively selected. These receptors all come from a man aged 18 to 29 in good health.

Concerning this clone itself: At the DNA level, this CDR3 is encoded by other sequences in the same sample as well. CDR3 nucleotide sequence: TGCGCCAGCAGCTTGGGACAAATGAACACTGAAGCTTTCTTT. Translating it yields CASSLGQMNTEAFF. The chain joins TRBV5-1 to TRBJ1-1, with D unresolved. The CDR3 sequence is 14 residues long. Germline CDR1 reads SGHRS; CDR2 reads YFSETQ. V lost 0 bases and J lost 0, with 6 bases in between.

The genes are TRBV6-5 and TRBJ2-1, with D perhaps given as TRBD1 or TRBD2 (5 bases each). The V end lost 6 bases, the J end lost 8 bases, and 14 bases lay between the germline ends. Per the germline V gene, CDR1 is MNHEY and CDR2 is SVGAGI. The CDR3 has 13 amino acids. DNA for the CDR3: TGTGCCAGCAGGACGGGACGGAACGATGAGCAGTTCTTC. It translates to CASRTGRNDEQFF.

The J gene is TRBJ1-1, the V gene TRBV12-5; perhaps TRBD1 as D (6 bases). Germline V gene lookup returns CDR1 LGHNT and CDR2 FRNRAP. This CDR3 is 13 amino acids long. Deletions cut 11 bases from V and 2 bases from J, with 15 bases between. In nucleotides, the CDR3 is TGTGCTTTTTTTACAGGGAGAAACACTGAAGCTTTCTTT. Translated, it gives CAFFTGRNTEAFF.

The chain joins TRBV7-3 to TRBJ2-1; D is undetermined. This CDR3 comprises 15 residues. Germline CDR1 and CDR2: SGHTA and FQGTGA. V was pared by 2 bases and J by 3 bases, with 11 bases between. The CDR3 nucleotides read TGTGCCAGCAGCTTACACCGTCTCTACTACAATGAGCAGTTCTTC. Its protein is CASSLHRLYYNEQFF.

The chain joins TRBV5-4 to TRBJ2-7; 13 nucleotides align to TRBD2. The CDR3 contains 16 residues. Germline V gives CDR1 SGHNT, CDR2 YYREEE (reference sequence). V dropped 2 bases and J dropped 3; count of bases not matched to a gene: 5. CDR3 bases: TGTGCCAGCAGCTTTGGACTAGCGGGAGTCAACTACGAGCAGTACTTC. Encoded protein: CASSFGLAGVNYEQYF. The full variable domain, completed using reference TRBV5-4 and TRBJ2-7, is ETGVTQSPTHLIKTRGQQVTLRCSSQSGHNTVSWYQQALGQGPQFIFQYYREEENGRGNFPPRFSGLQFPNYSSELNVNALELDDSALYLCASSFGLAGVNYEQYFGPGTRLTVT.

This CDR3 reads CASSQDTTAGSSYEQYF. CDR3 nucleotide sequence: TGCGCCAGCAGCCAGGACACCACGGCTGGGTCCTCCTACGAGCAGTACTTC. V gene TRBV4-1 combines with J gene TRBJ2-7; the D gene is possibly TRBD1 (5 bases). This CDR3 region has 17 residues. Trimming removed 3 bases from V and 0 bases from J, with 18 bases in between. The germline V gene has CDR1 MGHRA and CDR2 YSYEKL.

V usage is TRBV28 and J usage is TRBJ1-6; TRBD1 is a possible D gene (5 bases). The CDR3 spans 15 residues. The V end was cut by 3 bases, the J end by 6 bases, with 12 bases between. From germline, CDR1 is MDHEN and CDR2 SYDVKM. This chain's CDR3 is CASSFLSGGNSPLHF. The CDR3 region has the DNA TGTGCCAGCAGTTTCCTCTCGGGGGGTAATTCACCCCTCCACTTT. Full variable domain (outside the CDR3, taken from reference TRBV28 and TRBJ1-6): DVKVTQSSRYLVKRTGEKVFLECVQDMDHENMFWYRQDPGLGLRLIYFSYDVKMKEKGDIPEGYSVSREKKERFSLILESASTNQTSMYLCASSFLSGGNSPLHFGNGTRLTVT.

Turning to this clone: This sample also contains other DNA sequences that code for the same CDR3. V is TRBV6-5 and J is TRBJ2-1, with TRBD2 identical over 13 bases. The CDR3 consists of 16 residues. Germline V gene lookup returns CDR1 MNHEY and CDR2 SVGAGI. V shed 2 bases, J shed 7 bases, and the junction held 5 bases outside the gene matches. CDR3 in DNA: TGTGCCAGCAGTTACCGGACTAGCGGGGGATATAATGAGCAGTTCTTC. Translation gives CASSYRTSGGYNEQFF.

The chain links TRBV4-3 to TRBJ2-5; weak D call: TRBD1 (6 bases). Trimming pared 4 bases from V and 4 bases from J, leaving 10 bases between. Germline CDR1 LGHNA, CDR2 YSLEER. CDR3 length: 13 amino acids. This CDR3 reads CASSPTGRETQYF. DNA of the CDR3: TGCGCCAGCAGCCCCACAGGGAGAGAGACCCAGTACTTC.

This clone is a singleton in its sample. The chain uses TRBV11-2 and TRBJ1-6; D not certain. The CDR3 covers 16 residues. Germline-derived CDR1 and CDR2 are SGHAT and FQNNGV. The V end lost 2 bases, the J end lost 7 bases, and 15 bases lay between the germline ends. The CDR3 reads CASSLSRWTLNSPLHF. The DNA of the CDR3 is TGTGCCAGCAGCTTATCCCGATGGACGTTAAATTCACCCCTCCACTTT. Full variable domain (rest looked up from reference TRBV11-2 and TRBJ1-6): EAGVAQSPRYKIIEKRQSVAFWCNPISGHATLYWYQQILGQGPKLLIQFQNNGVVDDSQLPKDRFSAERLKGVDSTLKIQPAKLEDSAVYLCASSLSRWTLNSPLHFGNGTRLTVT.

The chain recombines TRBV30 with TRBJ2-3, with TRBD2 identical over 9 bases. The length of the CDR3 is 14 residues. Germline V lookup: CDR1 GTSNPN, CDR2 SVGIG (reference sequence). V gave up 0 bases and J gave up 5 bases; unmatched junction bases: 3. The CDR3 region is CAWSVRGGIDTQYF. DNA of the CDR3: TGTGCCTGGAGTGTGCGGGGGGGTATAGATACGCAGTATTTT.

The chain combines TRBV5-6 with TRBJ2-3; 8 bases are shared with TRBD1. The J segment lost 3 bases and the V segment lost 4 bases, leaving 13 bases of the junction unmatched. Germline CDR1 SGHDT, CDR2 YYEEEE. This CDR3 comprises 17 residues. The CDR3 region has the DNA TGTGCCAGCAGCCTGAACCCAGGGGGCGCGAGGACAGATACGCAGTATTTT. Translating it yields CASSLNPGGARTDTQYF.

With regard to this clone: The same CDR3 also results from other DNA sequences found in this sample. The chain carries TRBV18 and TRBJ2-3; TRBD2 is a possible D gene (6 bases). The CDR3 length is 15 residues. Between the trimmed V and J ends, which lost 3 bases and 0 bases, there was a span of 10 bases. Germline V gene lookup returns CDR1 KGHSH and CDR2 LQKENI. The CDR3 DNA is TGTGCCAGCTCACCCCGAGGGACTAGCACAGATACGCAGTATTTT. This translates into CASSPRGTSTDTQYF.

For this clone: Other DNA sequences in the same sample also yield this CDR3. V and J are TRBV28 and TRBJ1-1, with D possibly TRBD1 on 5 matching bases. CDR3 length: 15 residues. Germline V gene data show CDR1 as MDHEN and CDR2 as SYDVKM. Trimming pared 2 bases from V and 1 base from J, leaving 11 bases between. CDR3 coding DNA: TGTGCCAGCAGTTTAGGCGGGGCCGGGAACACTGAAGCTTTCTTT. Its translation: CASSLGGAGNTEAFF.

This clone has just one count. The chain is built from TRBV5-6 and TRBJ1-5; maybe TRBD1 (5 bases). V dropped 4 bases and J dropped 9 bases, with 14 bases sitting between them. The CDR3 has 13 amino acids. The germline gives CDR1 SGHDT, CDR2 YYEEEE. This chain's CDR3 is CASSGGSGWPQHF. In DNA form, the CDR3 reads TGTGCCAGCAGCGGGGGGAGCGGTTGGCCCCAGCATTTT.

The CDR3, as DNA: TGTGCCAGCAGCCCCCCGGGGGGGGTGAAGAACACTGAAGCTTTCTTT. It encodes CASSPPGGVKNTEAFF. V and J are TRBV5-6 and TRBJ1-1; possible D gene TRBD1, 5 bases. Trimming removed 4 bases at V and 1 base at J, with 17 bases between. CDR3 length: 16 residues. Per germline, CDR1 SGHDT and CDR2 YYEEEE.

The genes are TRBV5-1 and TRBJ1-2; TRBD1 matches at 11 bases. The CDR3 consists of 16 residues. After removal of 4 bases from V and 5 bases from J, the junction contained 10 bases not matched to a gene. CDR1 is SGHRS, CDR2 YFSETQ, per germline. The CDR3 nucleotides are TGCGCCAGCAGCGTGGATGGACAGGGGGCAATGTATGGCTACACCTTC. Encoded protein: CASSVDGQGAMYGYTF. Full variable domain (remainder filled in from reference TRBV5-1 and TRBJ1-2): KAGVTQTPRYLIKTRGQQVTLSCSPISGHRSVSWYQQTPGQGLQFLFEYFSETQRNKGNFPGRFSGRQFSNSRSEMNVSTLELGDSALYLCASSVDGQGAMYGYTFGSGTRLTVV.

V is TRBV30 and J is TRBJ1-1, with 8 bases aligning to TRBD1. V lost 3 bases to trimming and J lost 4 bases; unmatched junction nucleotides: 4. The germline V gene has CDR1 GTSNPN and CDR2 SVGIG (reference sequence). The CDR3 is 13 amino acids. This chain's CDR3 is CAWSRTGITEAFF. The CDR3, as DNA: TGTGCCTGGAGCCGGACAGGGATCACTGAAGCTTTCTTT.

The chain uses TRBV6-5 and TRBJ1-2, with D perhaps TRBD1 (6 bases). The CDR3 has 15 amino acids. The germline gives CDR1 MNHEY, CDR2 SVGAGI. Deletions cut 2 bases from V and 4 bases from J, with 14 bases between. The CDR3 sequence is CASSYQSGAGYGYTF. Written as DNA, the CDR3 is TGTGCCAGCAGTTACCAGTCGGGGGCCGGCTATGGCTACACCTTC.

The chain is built from TRBV7-9 and TRBJ2-5; 13 bases fit TRBD2. Germline V CDR1 and CDR2: SEHNR, FQNEAQ (reference sequence). The CDR3 runs to 17 residues. V lost 5 bases and J lost 4; bases outside the gene matches: 10. CDR3 sequence: CASSPILLAGGRETQYF. DNA for the CDR3: TGTGCCAGCAGCCCCATCCTACTAGCGGGGGGGCGAGAGACCCAGTACTTC. Full variable domain (remainder filled in from reference TRBV7-9 and TRBJ2-5): DTGVSQNPRHKITKRGQNVTFRCDPISEHNRLYWYRQTLGQGPEFLTYFQNEAQLEKSRLLSDRFSAERPKGSFSTLEIQRTEQGDSAMYLCASSPILLAGGRETQYFGPGTRLLVL.

The chain uses TRBV11-2 and TRBJ2-1; TRBD2 matches 9 bases. Germline-derived CDR1 and CDR2 are SGHAT and FQNNGV. The CDR3 sequence is 15 residues long. With 4 bases clipped from V and 7 bases from J, the junction kept 8 bases outside the gene matches. The CDR3 region has the DNA TGTGCCAGCAGCTACATTAGCGGGGGATCAAATGAGCAGTTCTTC. It encodes CASSYISGGSNEQFF.

This clone appeared once. The V gene is TRBV6-5, the J gene TRBJ2-6; D is ambiguous. The germline V and J ends were trimmed by 6 bases and 0 bases, with 9 bases remaining between them. Germline V lookup: CDR1 MNHEY, CDR2 SVGAGI. The length of the CDR3 is 15 residues. The CDR3 reads CASSLTDSGANVLTF. CDR3 DNA: TGTGCCAGCAGCCTCACAGACTCTGGGGCCAACGTCCTGACTTTC.

The chain employs TRBV20-1 and TRBJ1-1; D unresolved. This CDR3 has 10 amino acids. V gave up 4 bases and J gave up 11 bases, with 11 bases separating them. The V gene's germline CDR1 is DFQATT and CDR2 SNEGSKA (reference sequence). CDR3 protein: CSAMEGKAFF. The DNA of the CDR3 is TGCAGTGCTATGGAGGGAAAGGCTTTCTTT.

The V and J genes are TRBV6-6 and TRBJ2-1, with unresolved D. Trimming removed 6 bases from V and 8 bases from J, with 14 bases in between. The CDR3 is 13 residues long. Looked up from germline, CDR1 is MNHNY and CDR2 is SVGAGI (reference sequence). The CDR3 region has the DNA TGTGCCAGCAGCCCCCGGACCGCGTATGAGCAGTTCTTC. Residues: CASSPRTAYEQFF.

The chain employs TRBV7-6 and TRBJ1-5, with D perhaps TRBD1 (5 bases). Trimming took 4 bases from V and 6 from J, leaving 7 bases between them. The CDR3 extends over 12 amino acids. The V gene's germline CDR1 is SGHVS and CDR2 FNYEAQ. The CDR3 DNA follows: TGTGCCAGCAGCTCAGGGACTCAGCCCCAGCATTTT. Translating it yields CASSSGTQPQHF.

The rearrangement uses TRBV28 and TRBJ2-5, with D uncertain. CDR1 and CDR2 from the germline V gene are MDHEN and SYDVKM. This CDR3 is built from 14 residues. V lost 5 bases and J lost 0, with 10 bases in between. The CDR3 loop is CASSAIMYQETQYF. For the CDR3, the DNA is TGTGCCAGCAGTGCCATAATGTACCAAGAGACCCAGTACTTC.

J is TRBJ2-2 and V is TRBV5-1, with D possibly TRBD1 on 6 matching bases. V lost 4 bases and J lost 1, with 11 bases in between. The length of the CDR3 is 15 residues. The germline gives CDR1 SGHRS, CDR2 YFSETQ. DNA for the CDR3: TGCGCCAGCAGCCTCCGGACAGTGAACACCGGGGAGCTGTTTTTT. Translated: CASSLRTVNTGELFF.

This rearrangement joins TRBV15 to TRBJ2-7; 10 nucleotides match TRBD2. CDR3 length: 15 residues. V lost 3 bases and J lost 2; bases outside the gene matches: 4. The germline gives CDR1 LNHNV, CDR2 YYDKDF (reference sequence). The CDR3: CATSSVAGGPYEQYF. CDR3 nucleotides: TGTGCCACCAGCAGCGTAGCGGGAGGCCCCTACGAGCAGTACTTC.

The chain recombines TRBV5-4 with TRBJ2-3, with D possibly TRBD2 on 6 matching bases. The CDR3 is 15 residues long. V lost 3 bases and J lost 4, with 15 bases in between. Germline CDR1 SGHNT, CDR2 YYREEE (reference sequence). The CDR3 sequence is CASSSPGSKADTQYF. For the CDR3, the DNA is TGTGCCAGCAGCTCTCCCGGGAGTAAGGCAGATACGCAGTATTTT.

The V gene is TRBV11-2, the J gene TRBJ2-7, with D tentatively TRBD1 (6 bases). The CDR3 has 16 amino acids. Germline CDR1 reads SGHAT; CDR2 reads FQNNGV. V dropped 5 bases and J dropped 0 bases, with 17 bases sitting between them. The CDR3 sequence: CASSPRWKGHSYEQYF. The CDR3 nucleotides read TGTGCCAGCAGCCCCCGCTGGAAGGGACACTCCTACGAGCAGTACTTC.